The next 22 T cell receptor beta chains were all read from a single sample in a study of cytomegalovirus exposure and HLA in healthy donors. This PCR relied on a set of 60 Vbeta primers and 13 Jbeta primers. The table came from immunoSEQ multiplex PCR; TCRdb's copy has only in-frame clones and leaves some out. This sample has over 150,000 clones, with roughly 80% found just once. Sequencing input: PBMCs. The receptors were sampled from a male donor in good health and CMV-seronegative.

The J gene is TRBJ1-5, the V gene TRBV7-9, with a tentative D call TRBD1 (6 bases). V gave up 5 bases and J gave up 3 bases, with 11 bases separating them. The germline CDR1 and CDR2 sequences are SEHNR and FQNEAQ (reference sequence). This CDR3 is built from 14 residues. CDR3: CASSHRDNNQPQHF. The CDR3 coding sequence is TGTGCCAGCAGCCACCGGGACAACAATCAGCCCCAGCATTTT.

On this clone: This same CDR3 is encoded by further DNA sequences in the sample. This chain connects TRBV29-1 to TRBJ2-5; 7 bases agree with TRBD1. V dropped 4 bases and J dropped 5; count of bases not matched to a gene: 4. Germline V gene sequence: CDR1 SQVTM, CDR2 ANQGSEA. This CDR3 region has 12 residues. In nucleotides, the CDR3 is TGCAGCGTTGGACAGGGCGGGGAGACCCAGTACTTC. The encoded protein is CSVGQGGETQYF. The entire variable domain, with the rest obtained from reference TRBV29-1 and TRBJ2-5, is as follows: SAVISQKPSRDICQRGTSLTIQCQVDSQVTMMFWYRQQPGQSLTLIATANQGSEATYESGFVIDKFPISRPNLTFSTLTVSNMSPEDSSIYLCSVGQGGETQYFGPGTRLLVL.

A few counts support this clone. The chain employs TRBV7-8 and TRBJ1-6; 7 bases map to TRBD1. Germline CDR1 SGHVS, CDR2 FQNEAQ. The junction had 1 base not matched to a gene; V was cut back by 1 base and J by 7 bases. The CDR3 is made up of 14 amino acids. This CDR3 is CASSLVQGNSPLHF. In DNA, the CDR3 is TGTGCCAGCAGCTTAGTACAGGGGAATTCACCCCTCCACTTT.

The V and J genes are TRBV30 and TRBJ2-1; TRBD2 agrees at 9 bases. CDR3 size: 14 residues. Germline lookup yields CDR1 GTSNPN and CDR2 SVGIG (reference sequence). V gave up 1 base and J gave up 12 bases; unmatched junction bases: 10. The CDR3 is CAWSAGGGAIRQFF. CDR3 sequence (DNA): TGTGCCTGGAGTGCGGGCGGGGGGGCAATAAGGCAGTTCTTC.

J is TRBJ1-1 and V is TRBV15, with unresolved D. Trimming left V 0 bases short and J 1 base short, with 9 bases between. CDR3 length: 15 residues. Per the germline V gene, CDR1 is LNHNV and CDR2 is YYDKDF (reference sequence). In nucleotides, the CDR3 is TGTGCCACCAGCAGAGAAAGGAGGGAGAACACTGAAGCTTTCTTT. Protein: CATSRERRENTEAFF.

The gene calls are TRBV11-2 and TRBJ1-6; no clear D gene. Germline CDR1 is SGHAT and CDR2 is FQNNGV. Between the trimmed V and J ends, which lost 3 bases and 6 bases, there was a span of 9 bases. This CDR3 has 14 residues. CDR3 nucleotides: TGTGCCAGCAGCTTTAGCGGACTTAATTCACCCCTCCACTTT. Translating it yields CASSFSGLNSPLHF.

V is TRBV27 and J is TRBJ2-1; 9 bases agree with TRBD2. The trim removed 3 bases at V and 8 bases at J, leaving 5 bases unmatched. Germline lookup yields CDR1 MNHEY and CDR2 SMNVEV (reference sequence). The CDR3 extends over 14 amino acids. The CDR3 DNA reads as TGTGCCAGCAGTTTGGGACTAGCTACGGATGAGCAGTTCTTC. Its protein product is CASSLGLATDEQFF.

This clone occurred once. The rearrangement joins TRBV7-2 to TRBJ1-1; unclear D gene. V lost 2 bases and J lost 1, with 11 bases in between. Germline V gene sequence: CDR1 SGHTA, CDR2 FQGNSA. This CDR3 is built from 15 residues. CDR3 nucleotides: TGTGCCAGCAGCTTAATGGCCAGAGGGAACACTGAAGCTTTCTTT. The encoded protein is CASSLMARGNTEAFF.

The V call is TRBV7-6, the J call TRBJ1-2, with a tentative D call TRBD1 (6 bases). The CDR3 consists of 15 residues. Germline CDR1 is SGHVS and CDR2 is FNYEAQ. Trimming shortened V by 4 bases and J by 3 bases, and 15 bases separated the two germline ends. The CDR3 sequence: CASSSGLAGDYGYTF. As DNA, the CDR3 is TGTGCCAGCAGCTCCGGATTAGCAGGGGACTATGGCTACACCTTC.

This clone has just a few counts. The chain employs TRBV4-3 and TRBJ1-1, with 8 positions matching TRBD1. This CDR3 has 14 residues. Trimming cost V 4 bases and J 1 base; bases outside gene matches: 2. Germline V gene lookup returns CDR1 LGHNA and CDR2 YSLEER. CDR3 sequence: CASSPQGGNTEAFF. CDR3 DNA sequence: TGCGCCAGCAGCCCACAGGGGGGGAACACTGAAGCTTTCTTT.

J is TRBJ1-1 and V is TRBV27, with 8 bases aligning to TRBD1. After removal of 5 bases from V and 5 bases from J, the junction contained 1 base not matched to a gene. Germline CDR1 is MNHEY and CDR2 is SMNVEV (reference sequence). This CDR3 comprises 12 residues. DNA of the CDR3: TGTGCCAGCAGTCGACAGGGGACTGAAGCTTTCTTT. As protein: CASSRQGTEAFF.

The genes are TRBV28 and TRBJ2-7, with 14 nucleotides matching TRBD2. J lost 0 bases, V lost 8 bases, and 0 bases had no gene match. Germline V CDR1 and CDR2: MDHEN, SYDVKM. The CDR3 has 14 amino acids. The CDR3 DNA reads TGTGCCAGCGGGACTAGCGGGGGCTCCTACGAGCAGTACTTC. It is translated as CASGTSGGSYEQYF.

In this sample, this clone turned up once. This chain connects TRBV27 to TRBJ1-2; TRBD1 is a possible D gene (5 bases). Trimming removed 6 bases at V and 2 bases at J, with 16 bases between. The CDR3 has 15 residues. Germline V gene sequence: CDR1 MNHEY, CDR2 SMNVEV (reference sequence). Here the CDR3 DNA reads TGTGCCAGCAGGGCAAAGGGGCGATTAAACTATGGCTACACCTTC. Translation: CASRAKGRLNYGYTF.

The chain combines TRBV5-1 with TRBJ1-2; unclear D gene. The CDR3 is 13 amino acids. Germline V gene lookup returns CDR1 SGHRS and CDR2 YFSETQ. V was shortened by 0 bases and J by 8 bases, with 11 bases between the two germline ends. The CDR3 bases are TGCGCCAGCAGCTTGGCCCAGGCGATCGGCTACACCTTC. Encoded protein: CASSLAQAIGYTF.

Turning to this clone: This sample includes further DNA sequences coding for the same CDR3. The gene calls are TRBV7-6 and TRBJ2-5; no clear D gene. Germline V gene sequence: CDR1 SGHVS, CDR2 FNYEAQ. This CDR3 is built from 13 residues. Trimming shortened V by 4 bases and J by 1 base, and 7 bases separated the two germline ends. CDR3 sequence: CASSSGTQETQYF. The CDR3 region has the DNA TGTGCCAGCAGCTCGGGTACCCAAGAGACCCAGTACTTC.

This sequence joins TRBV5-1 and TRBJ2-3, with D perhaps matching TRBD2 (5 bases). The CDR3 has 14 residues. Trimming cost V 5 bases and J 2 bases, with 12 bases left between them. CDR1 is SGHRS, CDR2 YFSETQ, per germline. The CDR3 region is CASSGAVITDTQYF. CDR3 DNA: TGCGCCAGCAGTGGAGCGGTGATCACAGATACGCAGTATTTT.

CDR3 amino acids: CAISVGTGTLNTEAFF. The CDR3 nucleotides are TGTGCCATCAGTGTGGGGACAGGGACCTTGAACACTGAAGCTTTCTTT. The genes are TRBV10-3 and TRBJ1-1, with 9 bases lining up with TRBD1. V was clipped by 4 bases and J by 0 bases; unmatched bases: 6. Germline V gene sequence: CDR1 ENHRY, CDR2 SYGVKD. The CDR3 is 16 residues long.

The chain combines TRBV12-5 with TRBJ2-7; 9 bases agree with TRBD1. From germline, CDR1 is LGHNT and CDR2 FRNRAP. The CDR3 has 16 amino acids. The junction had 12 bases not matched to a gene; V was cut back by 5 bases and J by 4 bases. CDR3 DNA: TGTGCTAGTGGTCCCTCGGCGGGACAGGGTACGTACGAGCAGTACTTC. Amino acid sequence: CASGPSAGQGTYEQYF.

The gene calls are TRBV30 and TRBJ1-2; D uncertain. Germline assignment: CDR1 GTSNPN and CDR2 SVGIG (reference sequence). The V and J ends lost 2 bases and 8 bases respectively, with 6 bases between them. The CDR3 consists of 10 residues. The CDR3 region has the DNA TGTGCCTGGAGTAGGGAGGGCTACACCTTC. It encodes CAWSREGYTF.

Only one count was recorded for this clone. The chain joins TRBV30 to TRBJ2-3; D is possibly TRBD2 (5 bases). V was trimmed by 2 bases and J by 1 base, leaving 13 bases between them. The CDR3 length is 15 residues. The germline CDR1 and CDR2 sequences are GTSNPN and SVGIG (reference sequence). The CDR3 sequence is CAWSTPRRGTDTQYF. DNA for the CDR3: TGTGCCTGGAGTACACCCCGGCGGGGCACAGATACGCAGTATTTT.

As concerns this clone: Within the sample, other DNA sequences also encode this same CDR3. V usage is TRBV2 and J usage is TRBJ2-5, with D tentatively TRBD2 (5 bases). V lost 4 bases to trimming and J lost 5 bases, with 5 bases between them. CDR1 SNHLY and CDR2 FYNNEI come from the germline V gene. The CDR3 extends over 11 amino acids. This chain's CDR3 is CASSGRETQYF. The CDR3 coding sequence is TGTGCCAGCAGTGGGAGGGAGACCCAGTACTTC.

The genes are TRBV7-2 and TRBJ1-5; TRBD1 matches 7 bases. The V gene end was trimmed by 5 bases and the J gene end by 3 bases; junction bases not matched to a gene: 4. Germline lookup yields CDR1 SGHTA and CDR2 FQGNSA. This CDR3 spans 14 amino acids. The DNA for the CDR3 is TGTGCCAGCAGCAGAGACAGGGACAATCAGCCCCAGCATTTT. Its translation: CASSRDRDNQPQHF.